The 32 T cell receptor beta chains below come from one sample, sequenced in a study of blood T cell repertoires in COVID-19. Sequencing used immunoSEQ multiplex PCR; TCRdb keeps in-frame clones, though not all of them. The repertoire holds approximately 51,000 clones, with approximately 87% as singletons. The specimen sequenced was peripheral blood. The receptors originated from a woman of 80 years or more with COVID-19, enrolled during active disease.

The chain joins TRBV5-1 to TRBJ2-1; a weak D match, TRBD2 (5 bases). The V gene lost 0 bases and the J gene lost 1 base, with 11 bases spanning the gap. Germline V lookup: CDR1 SGHRS, CDR2 YFSETQ. There are 16 residues in the CDR3. CDR3 DNA sequence: TGCGCCAGCAGCTTGGCTACACGAGGGTCCTACAATGAGCAGTTCTTC. This translates into CASSLATRGSYNEQFF. The full variable domain, rest sourced from reference TRBV5-1 and TRBJ2-1, is KAGVTQTPRYLIKTRGQQVTLSCSPISGHRSVSWYQQTPGQGLQFLFEYFSETQRNKGNFPGRFSGRQFSNSRSEMNVSTLELGDSALYLCASSLATRGSYNEQFFGPGTRLTVL.

The genes are TRBV7-2 and TRBJ1-2; perhaps TRBD1 as D (6 bases). Germline lookup yields CDR1 SGHTA and CDR2 FQGNSA. The V and J ends lost 5 bases and 9 bases respectively, with 16 bases between them. This CDR3 is built from 13 residues. The CDR3 here is CASSDDRRARYTF. The CDR3 region has the DNA TGTGCCAGCAGCGATGACAGGAGAGCACGCTACACCTTC.

J is TRBJ1-5 and V is TRBV18; no definite D call. Germline V gene data show CDR1 as KGHSH and CDR2 as LQKENI. The ends were cut back, 2 bases at V and 4 bases at J, with 9 bases in the middle. The CDR3 has 14 residues. The CDR3 DNA reads TGTGCCAGCTCACCAGCGAGGGATAATCAGCCCCAGCATTTT. It yields the protein CASSPARDNQPQHF.

The chain has TRBV5-8 and TRBJ2-7, with D possibly TRBD2 on 5 matching bases. Germline values: CDR1 SGHTS, CDR2 YDEGEE. Trimming removed 1 base from V and 3 bases from J, with 5 bases in between. The CDR3 covers 12 residues. The CDR3 region is CASSLRGYEQYF. The DNA for the CDR3 is TGTGCCAGCAGCTTGCGGGGCTACGAGCAGTACTTC.

The chain uses TRBV6-5 and TRBJ2-3, with 11 bases identical to TRBD2. CDR1 MNHEY and CDR2 SVGAGI come from the germline V gene. The CDR3 has 15 amino acids. J gave up 3 bases and V 7 bases, and 6 bases lay outside the gene matches. CDR3 loop: CASITSGSLTDTQYF. For the CDR3, the DNA is TGTGCCAGCATTACTAGCGGGAGTTTAACAGATACGCAGTATTTT.

J is TRBJ1-1 and V is TRBV5-5, with 11 bases matching TRBD1. This CDR3 region has 15 residues. The germline V gene has CDR1 SGHKS and CDR2 YYEKEE (reference sequence). V trimming: 4 bases; J trimming: 5 bases; junction bases outside the gene matches: 7. CDR3 amino acids: CASSIAGTGGTEAFF. The CDR3 nucleotides are TGTGCCAGCAGCATCGCCGGGACAGGGGGGACTGAAGCTTTCTTT.

The CDR3, as DNA: TGTGCCAGCAGTTATGACGGGACTCGGGGTGAAAAACTGTTTTTT. Translation gives CASSYDGTRGEKLFF. This chain connects TRBV6-5 to TRBJ1-4; perhaps TRBD1 as D (5 bases). The CDR3 runs 15 residues. Germline V gene data show CDR1 as MNHEY and CDR2 as SVGAGI. V was clipped by 3 bases and J by 7 bases, with 15 bases between them.

A few counts support this clone. V is TRBV11-2 and J is TRBJ1-1, with a weak D call TRBD1 (6 bases). Germline-derived CDR1 and CDR2 are SGHAT and FQNNGV. Trimming stripped 6 bases from V and 5 bases from J, with 16 bases between. The CDR3 covers 14 residues. The CDR3 sequence is CASSISGARTEAFF. Here the CDR3 DNA reads TGTGCCAGCAGTATCTCAGGGGCGCGGACTGAAGCTTTCTTT.

The chain couples TRBV10-2 to TRBJ2-7; D perhaps matches TRBD1 (6 bases). Germline V gives CDR1 WSHSY, CDR2 SAAADI. V lost 4 bases and J lost 6, with 13 bases in between. The CDR3 extends over 13 amino acids. The CDR3 region is CASSGGPGSEQYF. CDR3 DNA sequence: TGCGCCAGCAGTGGGGGGCCCGGTTCCGAGCAGTACTTC.

This clone was detected once. V is TRBV9 and J is TRBJ2-7, with 10 bases fitting TRBD1. The CDR3 is 14 residues long. J was trimmed by 7 bases and V by 4 bases; bases with no gene match: 8. CDR1 and CDR2 from the germline V gene are SGDLS and YYNGEE. Here the CDR3 reads CASSTGQGLREQYF. CDR3 nucleotide sequence: TGTGCCAGCAGCACGGGACAGGGGTTACGGGAGCAGTACTTC.

V usage is TRBV27 and J usage is TRBJ1-3, with D possibly matching TRBD1 (5 bases). V lost 6 bases to trimming and J lost 0 bases, with 21 bases between them. There are 18 residues in the CDR3. Looked up from germline, CDR1 is MNHEY and CDR2 is SMNVEV (reference sequence). This CDR3 reads CASRLHPGEPSSGNTIYF. The CDR3 bases are TGTGCCAGCAGGCTACACCCGGGGGAACCCAGCTCTGGAAACACCATATATTTT.

This chain joins TRBV19 and TRBJ2-1; D is unresolved. Trimming left V 5 bases short and J 0 bases short, with 11 bases between. This CDR3 is built from 15 residues. CDR1 LNHDA and CDR2 SQIVND come from the germline V gene (reference sequence). CDR3 region: CASSLGLSSYNEQFF. The CDR3 DNA is TGTGCCAGTAGTCTAGGCCTAAGCTCCTACAATGAGCAGTTCTTC.

DNA for the CDR3: TGTGCCAGTACAGGGGTCGGGGAAAATCAGCCCCAGCATTTT. The encoded protein is CASTGVGENQPQHF. This sequence joins TRBV19 and TRBJ1-5; D possibly corresponds to TRBD1 (6 bases). From germline, CDR1 is LNHDA and CDR2 SQIVND (reference sequence). The V and J ends lost 7 bases and 4 bases respectively, with 14 bases between them. The CDR3 is 14 amino acids.

The rearrangement links TRBV10-2 to TRBJ2-7, with 10 positions matching TRBD1. In germline, CDR1 is WSHSY, CDR2 SAAADI. The trim removed 4 bases at V and 1 base at J, leaving 7 bases unmatched. The CDR3 is 16 residues long. CDR3 sequence reads: CASSGDRGRGSYEQYF. The CDR3 DNA reads TGCGCCAGCAGTGGGGACAGGGGAAGAGGGTCCTACGAGCAGTACTTC.

This clone was observed a handful of times. Other DNA variants within this sample encode the same CDR3. J is TRBJ1-1 and V is TRBV3-1 (or the pseudogene TRBV3-2); 9 bases align to TRBD1. V lost 4 bases to trimming and J lost 3 bases; unmatched junction nucleotides: 6. This CDR3 has 15 amino acids. The germline gives CDR1 LGHDT, CDR2 YNNKEL (reference sequence). CDR3 in amino acids: CASSRTGTGYTEAFF. CDR3 bases: TGTGCCAGCAGCCGAACCGGGACAGGGTACACTGAAGCTTTCTTT.

This rearrangement joins TRBV28 to TRBJ1-4, with D maybe TRBD1 (5 bases). From germline, CDR1 is MDHEN and CDR2 SYDVKM. Trimming left V 3 bases short and J 0 bases short, with 8 bases between. The CDR3 contains 15 residues. CDR3 loop: CASSFQGSTNEKLFF. The CDR3 nucleotides read TGTGCCAGCAGTTTTCAGGGCTCAACTAATGAAAAACTGTTTTTT.

There are a few counts of this clone. V is TRBV18 and J is TRBJ1-1; TRBD1 matches at 7 bases. V was clipped by 5 bases and J by 3 bases; unmatched bases: 12. Germline V gives CDR1 KGHSH, CDR2 LQKENI. The CDR3 extends over 16 amino acids. CDR3 residues: CASSIQYGQVHTEAFF. The DNA of the CDR3 is TGTGCCAGCTCAATACAATACGGACAGGTACACACTGAAGCTTTCTTT.

The CDR3 DNA follows: TGTGCCAGCTCACCGTCAACATACGGGAACATTCAGTACTTC. Translated, it gives CASSPSTYGNIQYF. The chain combines TRBV18 with TRBJ2-4, with D hard to call. Germline assignment: CDR1 KGHSH and CDR2 LQKENI. The ends were cut back, 3 bases at V and 7 bases at J, with 13 bases in the middle. The CDR3 covers 14 residues.

This clone was picked up one time. The chain joins TRBV6-5 to TRBJ1-1, with TRBD1 as a possible D gene (6 bases). V lost 6 bases, J lost 6 bases, and 20 bases lay in between. CDR3 length equals 15 residues. Looked up from germline, CDR1 is MNHEY and CDR2 is SVGAGI. CDR3 region: CASSHSSSGAPEAFF. CDR3 nucleotides: TGTGCCAGCAGCCACAGCTCTTCAGGGGCCCCTGAAGCTTTCTTT.

V gene TRBV3-1 (or the pseudogene TRBV3-2) combines with J gene TRBJ2-7; the D gene is possibly TRBD1 (5 bases). From germline, CDR1 is LGHDT and CDR2 YNNKEL (reference sequence). CDR3 length: 15 amino acids. Trimming took off 5 bases at V and 5 bases at J, with 19 bases between the two ends. CDR3 sequence: CASSARNPGPHEQYF. Written as DNA, the CDR3 is TGTGCCAGCAGCGCTAGGAATCCAGGGCCCCACGAGCAGTACTTC.

The CDR3, as DNA: TGTGCCATCAGTGAGTCAGGGGTGAACACTGAAGCTTTCTTT. Translated: CAISESGVNTEAFF. The rearrangement links TRBV10-3 to TRBJ1-1; the D gene is possibly TRBD1 (5 bases). The germline V gene encodes CDR1 ENHRY and CDR2 SYGVKD. The CDR3 contains 14 residues. Trimming took 0 bases from V and 0 from J, leaving 5 bases between them.

The chain recombines TRBV21-1 with TRBJ1-6; TRBD1, the table's D call, was not compared with the DNA. TRBV21-1 is tagged as a pseudogene. The CDR3 length is 13 residues. The CDR3 protein is CAQSGAYNSPLHF. CDR3 sequence (DNA): TGTGCACAGTCCGGTGCCTATAATTCACCCCTCCACTTT.

The CDR3 DNA is TGTGCCTCTGGGGGGGAATACGAGCAGTACTTC. Translation gives CASGGEYEQYF. The chain joins TRBV24-1 to TRBJ2-7; 7 nucleotides match TRBD2. There are 11 residues in the CDR3. The V and J ends lost 12 bases and 4 bases, in that order; junction bases with no gene match: 5. Germline V gene data show CDR1 as KGHDR and CDR2 as SFDVKD.

The rearrangement links TRBV5-6 to TRBJ2-3; D not certain. The germline gives CDR1 SGHDT, CDR2 YYEEEE. The CDR3 spans 13 residues. V was trimmed by 5 bases and J by 4 bases, leaving 11 bases between them. DNA of the CDR3: TGTGCCAGCAGTTCGGGTAACTCAGATACGCAGTATTTT. Translated, it gives CASSSGNSDTQYF.

The V and J genes are TRBV2 and TRBJ1-5, with TRBD1 matching over 8 bases. The CDR3 runs 16 residues. V was clipped by 2 bases and J by 7 bases; unmatched bases: 10. Germline assignment: CDR1 SNHLY and CDR2 FYNNEI. CDR3 loop: CASSEPLNRGRQPQHF. In nucleotides, the CDR3 is TGTGCCAGCAGTGAACCTCTTAACAGGGGGAGGCAGCCCCAGCATTTT.

The rearrangement links TRBV19 to TRBJ1-1; weak D call: TRBD1 (6 bases). This CDR3 is built from 16 residues. CDR1 LNHDA and CDR2 SQIVND come from the germline V gene (reference sequence). V lost 6 bases and J 0 bases, leaving 17 bases between the germline ends. The CDR3 DNA is TGTGCCAGTAGGTATAACAGGGCCCCCCTGAACACTGAAGCTTTCTTT. Its translation is CASRYNRAPLNTEAFF.

This chain joins TRBV7-8 and TRBJ1-6, with D maybe TRBD1 (5 bases). Looked up from germline, CDR1 is SGHVS and CDR2 is FQNEAQ. V was pared by 8 bases and J by 0 bases, with 17 bases between. This CDR3 comprises 17 residues. In nucleotides, the CDR3 is TGTGCCAGCCGCCACATTGGGGGGAGCTCCTATAATTCACCCCTCCACTTT. It encodes CASRHIGGSSYNSPLHF.

The genes are TRBV2 and TRBJ1-5; D is uncertain. Looked up from germline, CDR1 is SNHLY and CDR2 is FYNNEI. Trimming took 0 bases from V and 0 from J, leaving 9 bases between them. The CDR3 sequence is 16 residues long. The CDR3 here is CASSEATPYSNQPQHF. The CDR3 nucleotides are TGTGCCAGCAGTGAAGCGACACCCTATAGCAATCAGCCCCAGCATTTT.

This clone was recorded only once. CDR3 sequence: CASSQGGAGGMETQYF. The CDR3 region has the DNA TGTGCCAGCAGCCAAGGGGGAGCGGGAGGCATGGAGACCCAGTACTTC. The chain is built from TRBV3-1 (or the pseudogene TRBV3-2) and TRBJ2-5; 9 bases map to TRBD2. CDR3 size: 16 residues. Germline V gene lookup returns CDR1 LGHDT and CDR2 YNNKEL (reference sequence). The junction had 8 bases not matched to a gene; V was cut back by 1 base and J by 5 bases.

J is TRBJ1-1 and V is TRBV5-8; 8 bases are a match to TRBD1. From germline, CDR1 is SGHTS and CDR2 YDEGEE. With 0 bases clipped from V and 2 bases from J, the junction kept 3 bases outside the gene matches. This CDR3 has 15 residues. The CDR3, as DNA: TGTGCCAGCAGCTTGGACGGACAGGGAAACACTGAAGCTTTCTTT. This translates into CASSLDGQGNTEAFF.

V and J are TRBV11-2 and TRBJ2-7; possibly TRBD1 for D (5 bases). The CDR3 runs 15 residues. From germline, CDR1 is SGHAT and CDR2 FQNNGV. Trimming shortened V by 0 bases and J by 3 bases, and 12 bases separated the two germline ends. CDR3 bases: TGTGCCAGCAGCTTAGATCAGGCCAGGGTCTACGAGCAGTACTTC. Translation gives CASSLDQARVYEQYF.

This chain connects TRBV19 to TRBJ2-1, with 13 bases that match TRBD2. This CDR3 region has 19 residues. Trimming removed 1 base from V and 3 bases from J; junction bases left unmatched: 9. The germline gives CDR1 LNHDA, CDR2 SQIVND (reference sequence). Here the CDR3 reads CASSIVLGTSGALYNEQFF. The CDR3, as DNA: TGTGCCAGTAGTATAGTCCTAGGGACTAGCGGGGCCCTCTACAATGAGCAGTTCTTC. The variable domain in full, with the rest retrieved from reference TRBV19 and TRBJ2-1, is DGGITQSPKYLFRKEGQNVTLSCEQNLNHDAMYWYRQDPGQGLRLIYYSQIVNDFQKGDIAEGYSVSREKKESFPLTVTSAQKNPTAFYLCASSIVLGTSGALYNEQFFGPGTRLTVL.